The source of this TCR beta chain is a study of cytomegalovirus exposure and HLA in healthy donors. Researchers ran the PCR with 60 Vbeta and 13 Jbeta primers. Some clones are missing from TCRdb's copy, which holds only in-frame ones; the method was immunoSEQ multiplex PCR. The data show a few hundred thousand clones, around 90% seen once. From germline, CDR1 is SGHAT and CDR2 FQNNGV. The CDR3 sequence is 18 residues long. The V end lost 8 bases, the J end lost 0 bases, and 23 bases lay between the germline ends. Although they were nominally healthy when sampled, donors likely had unrecorded immune exposures.

The source is a girl aged 2-10 years in good health and CMV-seronegative. What was sequenced was PBMCs. The gene calls are TRBV11-2 and TRBJ1-3, with D possibly being TRBD1 (6 bases). CDR3 protein: CASSPTKGGRSSGNTIYF. The CDR3 bases are TGTGCCAGCTCCCCCACGAAGGGGGGGCGCAGCTCTGGAAACACCATATATTTT.